Each of the 19 T cell receptor beta chains below was sequenced from the same sample in a study of OX40 agonist ivuxolimab in advanced cancers. Profiled with immunoSEQ multiplex PCR; TCRdb holds only in-frame clones, not every one. This table holds about 83,000 clones, 91% found once. This material consisted of CD4+ or CD8+ T cells sorted from blood, taken in a trial of the OX40 agonist ivuxolimab. Source of these receptors: an adult with an advanced solid tumor such as melanoma, head and neck, liver or kidney cancer.

J is TRBJ1-6 and V is TRBV19; a weak D match, TRBD1 (6 bases). Germline V gene sequence: CDR1 LNHDA, CDR2 SQIVND (reference sequence). The V gene lost 2 bases and the J gene lost 10 bases, with 12 bases spanning the gap. The CDR3 sequence is 14 residues long. The CDR3 DNA reads TGTGCCAGTAGTATATTTGGACAGAAATCACCCCTCCACTTT. The encoded protein is CASSIFGQKSPLHF.

The chain uses TRBV11-2 and TRBJ2-1; 11 nucleotides line up with TRBD2. Germline CDR1 is SGHAT and CDR2 is FQNNGV. This CDR3 is 18 amino acids long. The junction had 5 bases not matched to a gene; V was cut back by 1 base and J by 0 bases. CDR3: CASSLAGTSGSSYNEQFF. The CDR3 DNA sequence: TGTGCCAGCAGCTTAGCCGGGACTAGCGGAAGCTCCTACAATGAGCAGTTCTTC.

The V gene is TRBV6-5, the J gene TRBJ2-2; no definite D call. This CDR3 contains 14 residues. CDR1 and CDR2 (germline): MNHEY, SVGAGI. Trimming removed 2 bases at V and 1 base at J, with 5 bases between. The CDR3 region has the DNA TGTGCCAGCAGTTACCCGGAGAACACCGGGGAGCTGTTTTTT. Its translation is CASSYPENTGELFF.

The chain uses TRBV27 and TRBJ1-2, with 10 positions matching TRBD1. CDR1 MNHEY and CDR2 SMNVEV come from the germline V gene (reference sequence). The CDR3 is 17 amino acids. J gave up 0 bases and V 3 bases, and 7 bases lay outside the gene matches. The DNA for the CDR3 is TGTGCCAGCAGTTTGGTGGGACAGGGGACAACTAACTATGGCTACACCTTC. Amino acid sequence: CASSLVGQGTTNYGYTF.

The chain couples TRBV7-3 to TRBJ2-1; possibly TRBD1 or TRBD2 for D (7 bases each). The CDR3 has 15 residues. Trimming took off 5 bases at V and 1 base at J, with 12 bases between the two ends. Germline CDR1 is SGHTA and CDR2 is FQGTGA. The CDR3 loop reads CASSPRGGSYNEQFF. For the CDR3, the DNA is TGTGCCAGCAGCCCCAGGGGGGGTTCCTACAATGAGCAGTTCTTC.

The chain carries TRBV30 and TRBJ2-3, with 9 bases that match TRBD2. Germline V gene sequence: CDR1 GTSNPN, CDR2 SVGIG (reference sequence). V lost 2 bases to trimming and J lost 3 bases; unmatched junction nucleotides: 3. This CDR3 is built from 14 residues. The CDR3 protein is CAWSSLAGTDTQYF. The CDR3 nucleotides are TGTGCCTGGAGTTCACTAGCGGGTACAGATACGCAGTATTTT. Looking up the rest from reference TRBV30 and TRBJ2-3 gives the full variable domain: SQTIHQWPATLVQPVGSPLSLECTVEGTSNPNLYWYRQAAGRGLQLLFYSVGIGQISSEVPQNLSASRPQDRQFILSSKKLLLSDSGFYLCAWSSLAGTDTQYFGPGTRLTVL.

This clone has only a few counts. The identical CDR3 is also encoded by other nucleotide sequences in the sample. CDR3: CASSLDSPLHF. The CDR3 DNA reads as TGTGCCAGCAGTCTGGATTCACCCCTCCACTTT. The chain recombines TRBV28 with TRBJ1-6; D gene ambiguous. Per the germline V gene, CDR1 is MDHEN and CDR2 is SYDVKM. V lost 5 bases to trimming and J lost 8 bases, with 4 bases between them. CDR3 length: 11 amino acids.

The CDR3 is CASRVPQGYEQYF. In DNA form, the CDR3 reads TGTGCCAGCAGAGTACCCCAGGGATACGAGCAGTACTTC. The chain has TRBV7-6 and TRBJ2-7; D might be TRBD1 (5 bases). Trimming shortened V by 6 bases and J by 4 bases, and 13 bases separated the two germline ends. CDR1 is SGHVS, CDR2 FNYEAQ, per germline. The CDR3 extends over 13 amino acids.

This chain uses TRBV4-3 with TRBJ2-2, with D perhaps being TRBD1 or TRBD2 (5 bases each). Trimming removed 4 bases from V and 5 bases from J, with 11 bases in between. The length of the CDR3 is 14 residues. Germline values: CDR1 LGHNA, CDR2 YSLEER. The CDR3 is CASSPGAATGELFF. In DNA, the CDR3 is TGCGCCAGCAGCCCCGGGGCCGCGACCGGGGAGCTGTTTTTT.

This chain uses TRBV11-1 with TRBJ2-1; the D gene could be TRBD1 or TRBD2 (6 bases each). The CDR3 loop spans 15 amino acids. The V gene lost 1 base and the J gene lost 4 bases, with 11 bases spanning the gap. Germline V gives CDR1 SGHAT, CDR2 FQDESV (reference sequence). The CDR3 here is CASSLDGGAYNEQFF. CDR3 sequence (DNA): TGTGCCAGCAGCTTAGACGGGGGCGCGTACAATGAGCAGTTCTTC.

The rearrangement uses TRBV7-9 and TRBJ2-1; TRBD1 matches at 9 bases. The CDR3 is made up of 15 amino acids. Germline-derived CDR1 and CDR2 are SEHNR and FQNEAQ (reference sequence). The V segment lost 5 bases and the J segment 4 bases; nucleotides outside the gene matches: 6. This CDR3 is CASSVPDRGYNEQFF. The CDR3 DNA is TGTGCCAGCAGCGTCCCGGACAGGGGTTACAATGAGCAGTTCTTC.

Concerning this clone: A read error may produce the germline difference seen at one junction end. This rearrangement joins TRBV19 to TRBJ1-5; weak D call: TRBD1 (5 bases). The CDR3 extends over 12 amino acids. Germline CDR1 is LNHDA and CDR2 is SQIVND (reference sequence). CDR3 coding DNA: TGTGCCAGTGTGGGGACGGATCGCTCCGCGGGGTTT. It encodes CASVGTDRSAGF.

This clone was detected only once. The gene calls are TRBV30 and TRBJ1-1; D ambiguous. V was pared by 3 bases and J by 1 base, with 12 bases between. The V gene's germline CDR1 is GTSNPN and CDR2 SVGIG (reference sequence). The CDR3 extends over 14 amino acids. CDR3 sequence (DNA): TGTGCCTGGAGCCGCGGGGTCGGGAACACTGAAGCTTTCTTT. Amino acid sequence: CAWSRGVGNTEAFF.

This chain connects TRBV2 to TRBJ1-1; D is perhaps TRBD1 (6 bases). CDR3 length: 14 amino acids. Looked up from germline, CDR1 is SNHLY and CDR2 is FYNNEI. Trimming took off 7 bases at V and 0 bases at J, with 12 bases between the two ends. CDR3 protein: CASIKGHLNTEAFF. DNA for the CDR3: TGTGCCAGCATAAAGGGACACCTGAACACTGAAGCTTTCTTT.

The chain has TRBV27 and TRBJ2-1; tentatively, D is TRBD2 (5 bases). The CDR3 runs 15 residues. In germline, CDR1 is MNHEY, CDR2 SMNVEV (reference sequence). The V end lost 8 bases, the J end lost 0 bases, and 14 bases lay between the germline ends. The CDR3: CASRGSESSYNEQFF. In DNA form, the CDR3 reads TGTGCCAGCCGGGGATCCGAGAGCTCCTACAATGAGCAGTTCTTC.

This chain joins TRBV19 and TRBJ2-3; D is perhaps TRBD1 (6 bases). This CDR3 has 15 amino acids. V dropped 6 bases and J dropped 1 base, with 14 bases sitting between them. Germline CDR1 is LNHDA and CDR2 is SQIVND (reference sequence). The CDR3 DNA is TGTGCCAGTAGGGACGCGGCAGGGGGCACAGATACGCAGTATTTT. Amino acid sequence: CASRDAAGGTDTQYF.

The chain couples TRBV7-9 to TRBJ2-3, with 8 bases aligning to TRBD1. J gave up 7 bases and V 10 bases, and 10 bases lay outside the gene matches. Germline CDR1 is SEHNR and CDR2 is FQNEAQ (reference sequence). The length of the CDR3 is 13 residues. Here the CDR3 reads CATATGETNTQYF. The CDR3, as DNA: TGTGCCACCGCGACAGGGGAGACGAATACGCAGTATTTT.

V gene TRBV6-5 combines with J gene TRBJ1-5; D is ambiguous. CDR1 is MNHEY and CDR2 is SVGAGI in the germline V gene. The CDR3 has 16 residues. Trimming pared 4 bases from V and 0 bases from J, leaving 13 bases between. The CDR3 is CASSSQFGYSNQPQHF. CDR3 in DNA: TGTGCCAGCAGTTCACAATTCGGTTATAGCAATCAGCCCCAGCATTTT.

V gene TRBV15 combines with J gene TRBJ2-7; 7 nucleotides align to TRBD2. The CDR3 is 13 residues long. The V and J ends lost 11 bases and 6 bases, in that order; junction bases with no gene match: 13. The germline CDR1 and CDR2 sequences are LNHNV and YYDKDF (reference sequence). CDR3 in DNA: TGTGCCCCCGGGCCGGGACTAATTGGCGAGCAGTACGTC. This translates into CAPGPGLIGEQYV.